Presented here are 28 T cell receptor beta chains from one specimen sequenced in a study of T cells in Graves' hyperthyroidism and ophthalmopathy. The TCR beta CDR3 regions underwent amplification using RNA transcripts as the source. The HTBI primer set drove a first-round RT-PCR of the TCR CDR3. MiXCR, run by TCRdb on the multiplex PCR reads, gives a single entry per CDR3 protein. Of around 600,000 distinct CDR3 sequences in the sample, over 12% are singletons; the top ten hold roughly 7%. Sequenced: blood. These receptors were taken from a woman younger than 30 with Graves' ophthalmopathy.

CDR3 coding DNA: TGCGCCAGCAGCCAAGTTGGGAGGATTACCAGGGACGAGCAGTACTTC. Its protein product is CASSQVGRITRDEQYF. The chain uses TRBV4-3 and TRBJ2-7, with D tentatively TRBD2 (6 bases). V was cut by 1 base and J by 5 bases, with 18 bases left in between. Germline CDR1 LGHNA, CDR2 YSLEER. The CDR3 sequence is 16 residues long.

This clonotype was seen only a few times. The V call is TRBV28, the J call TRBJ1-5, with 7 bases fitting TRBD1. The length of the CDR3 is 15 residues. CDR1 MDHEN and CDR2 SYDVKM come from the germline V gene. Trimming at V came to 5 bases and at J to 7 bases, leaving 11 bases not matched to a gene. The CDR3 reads CASSHRGGRGQPQHF. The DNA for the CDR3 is TGTGCCAGCAGTCACAGGGGCGGCCGGGGGCAGCCCCAGCATTTT.

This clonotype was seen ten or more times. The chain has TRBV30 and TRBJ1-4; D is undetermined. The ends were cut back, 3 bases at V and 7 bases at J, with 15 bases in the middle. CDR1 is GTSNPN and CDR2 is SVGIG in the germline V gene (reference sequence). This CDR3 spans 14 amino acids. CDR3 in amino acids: CAWRGRGSGEKLFF. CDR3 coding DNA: TGTGCCTGGAGAGGGCGAGGGAGTGGTGAAAAACTGTTTTTT.

The CDR3 reads CASSADGQGVNYEQYF. The CDR3 region has the DNA TGTGCCAGCAGCGCCGACGGACAGGGGGTGAACTACGAGCAGTACTTC. V usage is TRBV9 and J usage is TRBJ2-7, with 10 positions matching TRBD1. J lost 3 bases, V lost 3 bases, and 9 bases had no gene match. The CDR3 loop spans 16 amino acids. The germline gives CDR1 SGDLS, CDR2 YYNGEE.

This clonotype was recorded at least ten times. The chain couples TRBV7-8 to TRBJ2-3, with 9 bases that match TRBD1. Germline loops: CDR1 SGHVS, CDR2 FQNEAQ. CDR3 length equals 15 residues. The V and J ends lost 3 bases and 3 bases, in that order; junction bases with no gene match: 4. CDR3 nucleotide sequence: TGTGCCAGCAGCTTGGGGGACAGGGCTACAGATACGCAGTATTTT. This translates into CASSLGDRATDTQYF. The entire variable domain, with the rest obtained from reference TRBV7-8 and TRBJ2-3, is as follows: GAGVSQSPRYKVAKRGQDVALRCDPISGHVSLFWYQQALGQGPEFLTYFQNEAQLDKSGLPSDRFFAERPEGSVSTLKIQRTQQEDSAVYLCASSLGDRATDTQYFGPGTRLTVL.

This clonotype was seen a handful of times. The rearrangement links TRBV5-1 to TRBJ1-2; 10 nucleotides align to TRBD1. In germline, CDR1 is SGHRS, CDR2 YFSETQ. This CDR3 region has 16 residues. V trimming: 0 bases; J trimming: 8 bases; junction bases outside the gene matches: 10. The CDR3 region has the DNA TGCGCCAGCAGCTTGGACCCCCCGGGACAGGGGACGGGCTACACCTTC. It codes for CASSLDPPGQGTGYTF.

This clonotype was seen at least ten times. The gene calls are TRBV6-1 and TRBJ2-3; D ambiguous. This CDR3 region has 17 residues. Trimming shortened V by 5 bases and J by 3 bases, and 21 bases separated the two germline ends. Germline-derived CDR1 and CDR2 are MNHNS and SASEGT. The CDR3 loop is CASSYGLKPQGTDTQYF. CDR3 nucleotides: TGTGCCAGCAGTTACGGCCTAAAGCCCCAAGGGACAGATACGCAGTATTTT.

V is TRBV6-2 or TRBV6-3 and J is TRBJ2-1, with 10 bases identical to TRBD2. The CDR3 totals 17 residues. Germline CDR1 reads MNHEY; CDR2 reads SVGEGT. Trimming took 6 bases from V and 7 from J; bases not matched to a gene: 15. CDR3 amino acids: CASSLAGVAGGRNEQFF. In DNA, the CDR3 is TGTGCCAGCAGCTTGGCCGGGGTAGCGGGGGGTAGAAATGAGCAGTTCTTC.

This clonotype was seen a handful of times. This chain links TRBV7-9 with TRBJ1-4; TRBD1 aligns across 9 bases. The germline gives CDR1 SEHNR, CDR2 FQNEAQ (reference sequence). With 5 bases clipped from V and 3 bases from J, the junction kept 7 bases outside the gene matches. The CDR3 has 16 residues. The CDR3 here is CASSPPGTGPNEKLFF. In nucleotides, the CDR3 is TGTGCCAGCAGCCCCCCCGGGACAGGGCCTAATGAAAAACTGTTTTTT.

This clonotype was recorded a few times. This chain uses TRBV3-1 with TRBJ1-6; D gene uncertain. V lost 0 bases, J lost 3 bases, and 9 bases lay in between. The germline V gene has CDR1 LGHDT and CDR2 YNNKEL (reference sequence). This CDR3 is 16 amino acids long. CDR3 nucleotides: TGTGCCAGCAGCCAAGATCCCAGATACTATAATTCACCCCTCCACTTT. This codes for CASSQDPRYYNSPLHF.

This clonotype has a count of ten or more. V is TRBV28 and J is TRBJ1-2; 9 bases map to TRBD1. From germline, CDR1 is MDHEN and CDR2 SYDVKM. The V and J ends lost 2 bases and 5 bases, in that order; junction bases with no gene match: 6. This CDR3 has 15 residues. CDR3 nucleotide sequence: TGTGCCAGCAGTTTAGTGCCGGGACAGGGATATGGCTACACCTTC. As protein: CASSLVPGQGYGYTF.

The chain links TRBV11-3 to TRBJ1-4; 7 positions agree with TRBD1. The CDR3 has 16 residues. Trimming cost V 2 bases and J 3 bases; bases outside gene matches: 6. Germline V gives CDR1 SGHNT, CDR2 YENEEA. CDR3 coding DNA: TGTGCCAGCAGCTTACTCCCGGGACAGCCTAATGAAAAACTGTTTTTT. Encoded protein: CASSLLPGQPNEKLFF.

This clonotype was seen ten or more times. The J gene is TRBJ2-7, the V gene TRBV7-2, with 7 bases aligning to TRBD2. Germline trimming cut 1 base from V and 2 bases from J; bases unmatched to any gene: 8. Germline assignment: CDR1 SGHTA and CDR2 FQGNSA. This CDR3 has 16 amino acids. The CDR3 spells CASSLGGRAFPYEQYF. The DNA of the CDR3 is TGTGCCAGCAGCTTAGGGGGGAGGGCCTTCCCCTACGAGCAGTACTTC. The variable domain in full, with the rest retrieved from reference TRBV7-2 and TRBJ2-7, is GAGVSQSPSNKVTEKGKDVELRCDPISGHTALYWYRQSLGQGLEFLIYFQGNSAPDKSGLPSDRFSAERTGGSVSTLTIQRTQQEDSAVYLCASSLGGRAFPYEQYFGPGTRLTVT.

The CDR3 is CASSIETAYGQPQHF. The CDR3 DNA reads TGTGCCAGTAGTATAGAGACAGCCTATGGGCAGCCCCAGCATTTT. J is TRBJ1-5 and V is TRBV19; possibly TRBD1 for D (5 bases). The CDR3 spans 15 residues. Trimming removed 0 bases from V and 7 bases from J, with 13 bases in between. CDR1 and CDR2 (germline): LNHDA, SQIVND (reference sequence). Based on the CDR3 plus reference TRBV19 and TRBJ1-5, the full variable domain is DGGITQSPKYLFRKEGQNVTLSCEQNLNHDAMYWYRQDPGQGLRLIYYSQIVNDFQKGDIAEGYSVSREKKESFPLTVTSAQKNPTAFYLCASSIETAYGQPQHFGDGTRLSIL.

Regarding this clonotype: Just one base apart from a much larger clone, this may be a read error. CDR3 region: CANNSDRGGETQYF. CDR3 nucleotides: TGTGCCAACAATTCGGACAGGGGAGGAGAGACCCAGTACTTC. The chain uses TRBV2 and TRBJ2-5; TRBD1 agrees at 9 bases. Germline V gene sequence: CDR1 SNHLY, CDR2 FYNNEI. The CDR3 sequence is 14 residues long. The junction had 10 bases not matched to a gene; V was cut back by 10 bases and J by 4 bases.

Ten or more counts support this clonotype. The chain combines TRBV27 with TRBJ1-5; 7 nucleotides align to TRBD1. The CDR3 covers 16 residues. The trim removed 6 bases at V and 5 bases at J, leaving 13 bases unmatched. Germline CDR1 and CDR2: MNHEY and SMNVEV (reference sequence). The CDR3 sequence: CASSKMGVGGYQPQHF. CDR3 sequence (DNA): TGTGCCAGCAGCAAAATGGGGGTAGGGGGCTATCAGCCCCAGCATTTT.

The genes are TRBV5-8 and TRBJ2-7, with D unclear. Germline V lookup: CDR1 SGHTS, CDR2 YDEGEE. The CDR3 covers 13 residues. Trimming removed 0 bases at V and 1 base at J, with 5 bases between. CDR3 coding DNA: TGTGCCAGCAGCTTGGGGTGGTCCTACGAGCAGTACTTC. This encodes CASSLGWSYEQYF.

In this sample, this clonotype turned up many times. The CDR3 protein is CASRDRANTDTQYF. CDR3 in DNA: TGTGCCAGCAGGGACAGGGCAAACACAGATACGCAGTATTTT. V and J are TRBV6-1 and TRBJ2-3; 8 bases are shared with TRBD1. The germline V gene has CDR1 MNHNS and CDR2 SASEGT. The V and J ends lost 6 bases and 2 bases, in that order; junction bases with no gene match: 4. This CDR3 is built from 14 residues.

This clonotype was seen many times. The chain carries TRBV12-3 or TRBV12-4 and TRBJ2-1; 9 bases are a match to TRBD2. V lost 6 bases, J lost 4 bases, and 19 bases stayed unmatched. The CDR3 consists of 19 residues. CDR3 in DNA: TGTGCCAGCAGCGGGTTAGCGGGAGTCCATACGGGATCATACAATGAGCAGTTCTTC. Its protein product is CASSGLAGVHTGSYNEQFF.

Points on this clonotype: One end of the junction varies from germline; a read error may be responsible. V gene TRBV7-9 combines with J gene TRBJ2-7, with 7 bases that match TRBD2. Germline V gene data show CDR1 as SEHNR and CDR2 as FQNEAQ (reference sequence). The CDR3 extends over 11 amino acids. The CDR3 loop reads CAWRESGEQYF. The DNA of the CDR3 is TGCGCCTGGCGGGAGAGCGGCGAGCAGTACTTC.

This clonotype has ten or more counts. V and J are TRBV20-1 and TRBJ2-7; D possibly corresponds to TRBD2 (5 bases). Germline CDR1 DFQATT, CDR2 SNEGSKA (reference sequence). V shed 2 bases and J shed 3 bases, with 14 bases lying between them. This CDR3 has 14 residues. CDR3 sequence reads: CSARSSGSYYEQYF. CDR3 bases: TGCAGTGCTAGATCTTCGGGAAGTTACTACGAGCAGTACTTC.

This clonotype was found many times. In DNA form, the CDR3 reads TGTGCCAGCAGCCGAACAGGGAGGCCCGGGGAGCTGTTTTTT. It specifies CASSRTGRPGELFF. J is TRBJ2-2 and V is TRBV12-3 or TRBV12-4; D possibly matches TRBD1 or TRBD2 (6 bases each). V was pared by 6 bases and J by 6 bases, with 14 bases between. The CDR3 runs to 14 residues.

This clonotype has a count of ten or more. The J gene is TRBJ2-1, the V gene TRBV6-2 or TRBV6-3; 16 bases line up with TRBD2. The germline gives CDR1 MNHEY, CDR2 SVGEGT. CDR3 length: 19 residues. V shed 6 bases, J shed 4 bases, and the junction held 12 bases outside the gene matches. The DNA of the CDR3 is TGTGCCAGCAGCCCCCGGCCGGGACTAGCGGGAGGGAGATACAATGAGCAGTTCTTC. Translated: CASSPRPGLAGGRYNEQFF.

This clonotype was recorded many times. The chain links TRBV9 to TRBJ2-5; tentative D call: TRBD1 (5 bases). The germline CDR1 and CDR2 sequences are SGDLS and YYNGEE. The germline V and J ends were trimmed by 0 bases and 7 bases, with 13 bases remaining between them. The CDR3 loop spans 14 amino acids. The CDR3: CASSVVGNQGTQYF. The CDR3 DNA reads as TGTGCCAGCAGCGTAGTAGGGAATCAGGGGACCCAGTACTTC.

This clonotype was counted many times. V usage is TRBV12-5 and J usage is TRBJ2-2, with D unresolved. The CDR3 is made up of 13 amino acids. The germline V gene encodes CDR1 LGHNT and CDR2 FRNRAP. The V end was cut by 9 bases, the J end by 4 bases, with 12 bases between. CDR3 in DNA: TGTGCTAGCTCGCTCATGTCCACCGGGGAGCTGTTTTTT. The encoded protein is CASSLMSTGELFF.

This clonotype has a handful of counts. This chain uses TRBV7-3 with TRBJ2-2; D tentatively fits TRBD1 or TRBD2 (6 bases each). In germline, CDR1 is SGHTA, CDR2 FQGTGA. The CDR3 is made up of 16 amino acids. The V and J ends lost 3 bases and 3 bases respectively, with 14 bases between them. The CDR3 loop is CASSFNREADTGELFF. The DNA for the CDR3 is TGTGCCAGCAGCTTTAACAGGGAGGCGGACACCGGGGAGCTGTTTTTT. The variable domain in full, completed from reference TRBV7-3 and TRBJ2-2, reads GAGVSQTPSNKVTEKGKYVELRCDPISGHTALYWYRQSLGQGPEFLIYFQGTGAADDSGLPNDRFFAVRPEGSVSTLKIQRTERGDSAVYLCASSFNREADTGELFFGEGSRLTVL.

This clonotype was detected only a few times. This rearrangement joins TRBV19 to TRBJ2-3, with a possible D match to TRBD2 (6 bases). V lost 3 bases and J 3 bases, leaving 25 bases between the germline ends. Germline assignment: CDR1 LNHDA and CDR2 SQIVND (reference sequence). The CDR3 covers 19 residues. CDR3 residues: CASSIDGGERGIATDTQYF. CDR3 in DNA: TGTGCCAGTAGTATCGACGGAGGAGAGCGCGGGATCGCGACAGATACGCAGTATTTT.

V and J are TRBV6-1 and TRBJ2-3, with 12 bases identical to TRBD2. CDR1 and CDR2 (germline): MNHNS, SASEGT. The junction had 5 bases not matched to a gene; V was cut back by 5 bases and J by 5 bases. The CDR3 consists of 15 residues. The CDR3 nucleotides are TGTGCCAGCAGTCCGACTAGCGGGGGCGGAGATACGCAGTATTTT. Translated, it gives CASSPTSGGGDTQYF.